A single sample is the source of the 25 T cell receptor beta chains below, sequenced in a study of T cells after yellow fever vaccination. TCRdb itself ran the 5' RACE reads through MiXCR, one entry per CDR3 protein. Of 610,000 or so distinct CDR3 sequences detected, approximately 13% appear once; the ten largest clones hold 14% to 15%. The sample in question was PBMCs, obtained on the day of the yellow fever booster vaccination. Receptors were obtained from a man between 25 and 39 years old who received the YFV17D yellow fever vaccine.

The V and J genes are TRBV20-1 and TRBJ2-5; possibly TRBD1 for D (6 bases). This CDR3 spans 16 amino acids. The V gene's germline CDR1 is DFQATT and CDR2 SNEGSKA (reference sequence). The ends were cut back, 3 bases at V and 5 bases at J, with 22 bases in the middle. In nucleotides, the CDR3 is TGCAGTGCTAGCGACAGGAGCAAAGTAGTCGGCGAGACCCAGTACTTC. Translation gives CSASDRSKVVGETQYF.

In this sample, this clonotype turned up many times. V is TRBV7-2 and J is TRBJ2-7; D is uncertain. Looked up from germline, CDR1 is SGHTA and CDR2 is FQGNSA. The CDR3 contains 11 residues. V lost 6 bases and J lost 3, with 6 bases in between. CDR3 DNA: TGTGCCAGCAGTTTCCGCTACGAGCAGTACTTC. As protein: CASSFRYEQYF.

The rearrangement joins TRBV7-9 to TRBJ2-1; tentative D call: TRBD1 (6 bases). The CDR3 extends over 14 amino acids. V dropped 5 bases and J dropped 11 bases, with 19 bases sitting between them. Germline values: CDR1 SEHNR, CDR2 FQNEAQ (reference sequence). The CDR3 sequence is CASSIWLGTHKQFF. The DNA for the CDR3 is TGTGCCAGCAGCATATGGTTAGGGACACATAAGCAGTTCTTC.

The chain carries TRBV20-1 and TRBJ2-3; unclear D gene. With 0 bases removed from V and 7 bases from J, the gap between germline ends came to 17 bases. CDR3 length: 15 amino acids. Germline CDR1 reads DFQATT; CDR2 reads SNEGSKA (reference sequence). The CDR3 loop is CSARDQGRTPYTQYF. Written as DNA, the CDR3 is TGCAGTGCTAGAGATCAAGGTCGCACGCCATATACGCAGTATTTT.

This clonotype was detected a few times. The rearrangement joins TRBV6-5 to TRBJ1-4, with 11 bases matching TRBD1. CDR3 length equals 14 residues. Trimming removed 6 bases from V and 8 bases from J; junction bases left unmatched: 5. Germline V gives CDR1 MNHEY, CDR2 SVGAGI. In DNA form, the CDR3 reads TGTGCCAGCAGAAGGGGACAGGGGGAAGAAAAACTGTTTTTT. Translated, it gives CASRRGQGEEKLFF.

V is TRBV29-1 and J is TRBJ2-5; 11 nucleotides line up with TRBD2. Per the germline V gene, CDR1 is SQVTM and CDR2 is ANQGSEA. With V trimmed by 3 bases and J by 4 bases, 10 bases remained unmatched. The CDR3 has 16 amino acids. In DNA form, the CDR3 reads TGCAGCGTTGACCCCCCCCGACTAGCGGGAATAGAGACCCAGTACTTC. Translating it yields CSVDPPRLAGIETQYF.

This rearrangement joins TRBV13 to TRBJ2-7, with D perhaps TRBD1 (6 bases). The V gene lost 3 bases and the J gene lost 5 bases, with 11 bases spanning the gap. The CDR3 extends over 13 amino acids. CDR1 and CDR2 (germline): PRHDT, FYEKMQ (reference sequence). CDR3 DNA sequence: TGTGCCAGCAGCTTGGGGGCGCGGAACGAGCAGTACTTC. This codes for CASSLGARNEQYF. Supplemented by reference TRBV13 and TRBJ2-7, the full variable domain reads AAGVIQSPRHLIKEKRETATLKCYPIPRHDTVYWYQQGPGQDPQFLISFYEKMQSDKGSIPDRFSAQQFSDYHSELNMSSLELGDSALYFCASSLGARNEQYFGPGTRLTVT.

This clonotype turned up a few times. The chain recombines TRBV2 with TRBJ1-4; D is undetermined. The V end lost 4 bases, the J end lost 3 bases, and 9 bases lay between the germline ends. The CDR3 covers 14 residues. Germline values: CDR1 SNHLY, CDR2 FYNNEI. CDR3 nucleotide sequence: TGTGCCAGCAGTGTTGAACGTCCTAATGAAAAACTGTTTTTT. Translated: CASSVERPNEKLFF. The full variable domain, rest sourced from reference TRBV2 and TRBJ1-4, is EPEVTQTPSHQVTQMGQEVILRCVPISNHLYFYWYRQILGQKVEFLVSFYNNEISEKSEIFDDQFSVERPDGSNFTLKIRSTKLEDSAMYFCASSVERPNEKLFFGSGTQLSVL.

The rearrangement uses TRBV24-1 and TRBJ1-3; unclear D gene. V lost 3 bases and J lost 4, with 18 bases in between. The CDR3 length is 17 residues. CDR1 and CDR2 (germline): KGHDR, SFDVKD. The CDR3, as DNA: TGTGCCACCAGTGATCTCTCATTCGGGCTGAGGGGAAACACCATATATTTT. Translating gives CATSDLSFGLRGNTIYF.

The CDR3 here is CASSFGTVGRGTYNEQFF. The CDR3 DNA reads TGTGCCAGCAGCTTCGGGACTGTCGGGAGGGGTACCTACAATGAGCAGTTCTTC. V and J are TRBV5-5 and TRBJ2-1; TRBD2 matches at 8 bases. CDR1 and CDR2 from the germline V gene are SGHKS and YYEKEE (reference sequence). The CDR3 runs 18 residues. Losses at the gene ends were 2 bases for V and 2 bases for J; bases not matched to a gene: 12. Looking up the rest from reference TRBV5-5 and TRBJ2-1 gives the full variable domain: DAGVTQSPTHLIKTRGQQVTLRCSPISGHKSVSWYQQVLGQGPQFIFQYYEKEERGRGNFPDRFSARQFPNYSSELNVNALLLGDSALYLCASSFGTVGRGTYNEQFFGPGTRLTVL.

CDR3 sequence reads: CASSGTRPPNEQFF. The CDR3 DNA follows: TGTGCCAGCAGCGGGACTCGTCCCCCGAATGAGCAGTTCTTC. This rearrangement joins TRBV25-1 to TRBJ2-1; the D gene is possibly TRBD2 (6 bases). The V gene lost 6 bases and the J gene lost 7 bases, with 16 bases spanning the gap. CDR3 length: 14 residues. CDR1 is MGHDK, CDR2 SYGVNS, per germline.

This clonotype was recorded a few times. The V and J genes are TRBV9 and TRBJ2-3; D is tentatively TRBD1 or TRBD2 (5 bases each). CDR1 and CDR2 (germline): SGDLS, YYNGEE. V was pared by 2 bases and J by 5 bases, with 24 bases between. CDR3 length equals 18 residues. In nucleotides, the CDR3 is TGTGCCAGCAGCGTGCTTCCTGGGGGTCAAATATCGGTAGATACGCAGTATTTT. Its protein is CASSVLPGGQISVDTQYF.

This clonotype showed up just a few times. The rearrangement links TRBV29-1 to TRBJ2-1; 9 positions match TRBD2. Germline lookup yields CDR1 SQVTM and CDR2 ANQGSEA. The V and J ends lost 7 bases and 9 bases, in that order; junction bases with no gene match: 16. CDR3 length: 15 amino acids. The CDR3 sequence is CSGRTGSGGQIEQFF. CDR3 DNA: TGCAGCGGCAGGACTGGCAGCGGGGGGCAGATTGAGCAGTTCTTC.

The table lists this clonotype with a few counts. V usage is TRBV4-3 and J usage is TRBJ2-5; tentatively, D is TRBD2 (7 bases). The CDR3 is made up of 16 amino acids. Germline values: CDR1 LGHNA, CDR2 YSLEER. V was clipped by 1 base and J by 5 bases, with 17 bases between them. CDR3 region: CASSQVPRRGGETQYF. For the CDR3, the DNA is TGCGCCAGCAGCCAAGTTCCCCGCAGGGGAGGGGAGACCCAGTACTTC.

This clonotype was detected a few times. The chain uses TRBV5-1 and TRBJ2-7, with D unclear. The ends were cut back, 1 base at V and 3 bases at J, with 14 bases in the middle. The V gene's germline CDR1 is SGHRS and CDR2 YFSETQ. This CDR3 has 15 amino acids. Written as DNA, the CDR3 is TGCGCCAGCAGCTTGTGGCAGTCCGGAAGCTACGAGCAGTACTTC. Its protein product is CASSLWQSGSYEQYF.

The chain recombines TRBV12-3 or TRBV12-4 with TRBJ1-1; D remains unclear. The CDR3 spans 14 residues. The V end was cut by 5 bases, the J end by 1 base, with 11 bases between. The CDR3 reads CASSNHVRNTEAFF. DNA of the CDR3: TGTGCCAGCAGTAATCACGTAAGGAACACTGAAGCTTTCTTT.

CDR3 DNA: TGTGCCAGCAGCTTCTCCCCAGTTGGACAGGGCCACGAGCAGTACTTC. Protein sequence: CASSFSPVGQGHEQYF. The V gene is TRBV7-9, the J gene TRBJ2-7; 8 bases align to TRBD1. This CDR3 contains 16 residues. Germline assignment: CDR1 SEHNR and CDR2 FQNEAQ (reference sequence). Unmatched junction bases numbered 12, after V lost 3 bases and J lost 5 bases. The whole variable domain, remainder taken from reference TRBV7-9 and TRBJ2-7, is DTGVSQNPRHKITKRGQNVTFRCDPISEHNRLYWYRQTLGQGPEFLTYFQNEAQLEKSRLLSDRFSAERPKGSFSTLEIQRTEQGDSAMYLCASSFSPVGQGHEQYFGPGTRLTVT.

The chain carries TRBV6-1 and TRBJ2-2; D is perhaps TRBD1 or TRBD2 (6 bases each). V shed 7 bases and J shed 4 bases, with 13 bases lying between them. In germline, CDR1 is MNHNS, CDR2 SASEGT. CDR3 length equals 14 residues. The CDR3, as DNA: TGTGCCAGCAAACTGGGGGGCGGCACCGGGGAGCTGTTTTTT. Protein product: CASKLGGGTGELFF.

V gene TRBV10-3 combines with J gene TRBJ1-4; no reliable D call. This CDR3 region has 13 residues. Trimming removed 0 bases from V and 8 bases from J, with 7 bases in between. Germline V gene sequence: CDR1 ENHRY, CDR2 SYGVKD. The CDR3 nucleotides are TGTGCCATCAGTGAGTCTTTAGTAGAAAAACTGTTTTTT. It is translated as CAISESLVEKLFF.

This clonotype was found many times. The rearrangement uses TRBV12-3 or TRBV12-4 and TRBJ2-2, with TRBD1 matching over 8 bases. CDR3 size: 15 residues. The trim removed 2 bases at V and 5 bases at J, leaving 4 bases unmatched. The CDR3 region has the DNA TGTGCCAGCAGTTTACGACAGGGGCCAACCGGGGAGCTGTTTTTT. It is translated as CASSLRQGPTGELFF.

The CDR3 here is CASGVSVTVGEQFF. The CDR3 region has the DNA TGTGCCAGCGGGGTTAGCGTTACAGTCGGCGAGCAGTTCTTC. The chain is built from TRBV9 and TRBJ2-1, with D possibly matching TRBD2 (5 bases). CDR1 and CDR2 (germline): SGDLS, YYNGEE. The CDR3 sequence is 14 residues long. Between the trimmed V and J ends, which lost 7 bases and 10 bases, there was a span of 21 bases. Full variable domain (missing parts from reference TRBV9 and TRBJ2-1): DSGVTQTPKHLITATGQRVTLRCSPRSGDLSVYWYQQSLDQGLQFLIQYYNGEERAKGNILERFSAQQFPDLHSELNLSSLELGDSALYFCASGVSVTVGEQFFGPGTRLTVL.

A few counts support this clonotype. The V and J genes are TRBV28 and TRBJ2-7; TRBD1 agrees at 7 bases. This CDR3 comprises 14 residues. The germline V gene encodes CDR1 MDHEN and CDR2 SYDVKM. V gave up 7 bases and J gave up 3 bases; unmatched junction bases: 9. As DNA, the CDR3 is TGTGCCAGCACCCTTAGTCCAGGGGGCTACGAGCAGTACTTC. Encoded protein: CASTLSPGGYEQYF.

The chain employs TRBV11-2 and TRBJ2-1, with 15 bases lining up with TRBD2. The V segment lost 2 bases and the J segment 8 bases; nucleotides outside the gene matches: 13. CDR3 size: 19 residues. Germline CDR1 and CDR2: SGHAT and FQNNGV. CDR3 DNA sequence: TGTGCCAGCAGCTTACGGCCAGGACTAGCGGGAGGGCCATACGATGAGCAGTTCTTC. It codes for CASSLRPGLAGGPYDEQFF.

The chain links TRBV20-1 to TRBJ2-2; 7 bases fit TRBD2. Germline V lookup: CDR1 DFQATT, CDR2 SNEGSKA (reference sequence). CDR3 length equals 15 residues. Losses at the gene ends were 2 bases for V and 0 bases for J; bases not matched to a gene: 3. The CDR3 protein is CSARSAGTNTGELFF. The CDR3 DNA sequence: TGCAGTGCTAGATCAGCGGGGACGAACACCGGGGAGCTGTTTTTT.

This clonotype was observed once. The J gene is TRBJ2-7, the V gene TRBV5-1; D may be TRBD2 (6 bases). The CDR3 runs 14 residues. Germline V gene sequence: CDR1 SGHRS, CDR2 YFSETQ. The germline V and J ends were trimmed by 4 bases and 3 bases, with 14 bases remaining between them. CDR3 loop: CASSRAEGIYEQYF. The CDR3 DNA reads TGCGCCAGCAGCCGAGCGGAGGGGATCTACGAGCAGTACTTC.